Listed below are T cell receptor beta chains from one sample, sequenced in a study of blood T cell repertoires in COVID-19. TCRdb's copy holds only in-frame clones and misses some; the assay was immunoSEQ multiplex PCR. The sample gives some 270,000 clones, about 85% of which show up once; approximately 6.6% is in the top ten. Sample: PBMCs or T cells enriched from blood (not recorded which). The receptors here all came from a woman aged 45-59 years who had been exposed to COVID-19. CDR3s include the opening cysteine and the closing phenylalanine or tryptophan. D genes are given only for firm matches. Not all rows give a size; the values are once, few, many and, for expanded clones, a class.

clone size: .
J gene: TRBJ1-2
V gene: TRBV5-1
CDR3 length: 17
D gene: TRBD1
CDR3 protein: CASSSFPDRGPNYGYTF
CDR3 DNA: TGCGCCAGCAGCTCGTTTCCCGACAGGGGGCCTAACTATGGCTACACCTTC

clone size: .
J gene: TRBJ1-5
V gene: TRBV2
CDR3 length: 14
D gene: TRBD1
CDR3 protein: CASSLGQRLKPQHF
CDR3 DNA: TGTGCCAGCAGCTTGGGACAGCGGTTGAAGCCCCAGCATTTT

clone size: .
J gene: TRBJ1-2
V gene: TRBV18
CDR3 length: 14
D gene: TRBD1
CDR3 protein: CASSPQTGEDGYTF
CDR3 DNA: TGTGCCAGCTCACCGCAGACAGGGGAAGACGGCTACACCTTC

clone size: .
J gene: TRBJ2-7
V gene: TRBV5-6
CDR3 length: 13
D gene: .
CDR3 protein: CASSPGRVYEQYF
CDR3 DNA: TGTGCCAGCAGCCCGGGCAGGGTTTACGAGCAGTACTTC

clone size: .
J gene: TRBJ2-3
V gene: TRBV7-2
CDR3 length: 15
D gene: TRBD1
CDR3 protein: CASSLEGARTDTQYF
CDR3 DNA: TGTGCCAGCAGCTTAGAGGGGGCTCGCACAGATACGCAGTATTTT

clone size: .
J gene: TRBJ1-2
V gene: TRBV5-6
CDR3 length: 14
D gene: .
CDR3 protein: CASSLGGLTYGYTF
CDR3 DNA: TGTGCCAGCAGCTTGGGGGGACTAACCTATGGCTACACCTTC

clone size: .
J gene: TRBJ1-1
V gene: TRBV10-3
CDR3 length: 17
D gene: TRBD1
CDR3 protein: CAISEGQGVILNTEAFF
CDR3 DNA: TGTGCCATCAGTGAGGGACAGGGGGTTATCCTGAACACTGAAGCTTTCTTT

clone size: .
J gene: TRBJ1-3
V gene: TRBV6-5
CDR3 length: 15
D gene: .
CDR3 protein: CASLRHSSSGNTIYF
CDR3 DNA: TGTGCCAGCTTGCGTCACTCGAGCTCTGGAAACACCATATATTTT

clone size: many
J gene: TRBJ1-3
V gene: TRBV21-1
CDR3 length: 14
D gene: .
CDR3 protein: CASSITDIGNTIYF
CDR3 DNA: TGTGCCAGCAGCATTACGGACATTGGAAACACCATATATTTT

clone size: .
J gene: TRBJ2-2
V gene: TRBV4-3
CDR3 length: 19
D gene: TRBD1
CDR3 protein: CASSHPSSGTGHYTGELFF
CDR3 DNA: TGCGCCAGCAGCCATCCATCCTCCGGGACAGGGCATTACACCGGGGAGCTGTTTTTT

clone size: .
J gene: TRBJ2-5
V gene: TRBV15
CDR3 length: 12
D gene: .
CDR3 protein: CARRGYCRTQYF
CDR3 DNA: TGTGCCAGACGGGGGTACTGTAGAACCCAGTACTTC

clone size: .
J gene: TRBJ2-7
V gene: TRBV2
CDR3 length: 14
D gene: .
CDR3 protein: CASRLTGSSYEQYF
CDR3 DNA: TGTGCCAGCAGGTTGACGGGGAGCTCCTACGAGCAGTACTTC

clone size: .
J gene: TRBJ1-1
V gene: TRBV7-2
CDR3 length: 15
D gene: TRBD1
CDR3 protein: CASSSQQGRNTEAFF
CDR3 DNA: TGTGCCAGCAGCTCTCAACAGGGGCGGAACACTGAAGCTTTCTTT

clone size: once
J gene: TRBJ1-1
V gene: TRBV11-2
CDR3 length: 16
D gene: .
CDR3 protein: CASSLLGGKMNTEAFF
CDR3 DNA: TGTGCCAGCAGCTTACTTGGGGGGAAAATGAACACTGAAGCTTTCTTT

clone size: .
J gene: TRBJ1-2
V gene: TRBV4-2
CDR3 length: 13
D gene: .
CDR3 protein: CASSQDQVSGYTF
CDR3 DNA: TGTGCCAGCAGCCAAGATCAGGTCTCCGGCTACACCTTC

clone size: .
J gene: TRBJ1-5
V gene: TRBV19
CDR3 length: 15
D gene: .
CDR3 protein: CASSIEAGYNQPQHF
CDR3 DNA: TGTGCCAGTAGTATAGAAGCAGGTTACAATCAGCCCCAGCATTTT

clone size: .
J gene: TRBJ1-1
V gene: TRBV29-1
CDR3 length: 11
D gene: .
CDR3 protein: CSVSGNTEAFF
CDR3 DNA: TGCAGCGTTAGCGGGAACACTGAAGCTTTCTTT

clone size: .
J gene: TRBJ2-1
V gene: TRBV7-8
CDR3 length: 16
D gene: .
CDR3 protein: CASSQAFAGALGEQFF
CDR3 DNA: TGTGCCAGCAGCCAGGCCTTCGCGGGGGCGCTGGGTGAGCAGTTCTTC

clone size: .
J gene: TRBJ1-2
V gene: TRBV5-1
CDR3 length: 14
D gene: .
CDR3 protein: CASSLARNNYGYTF
CDR3 DNA: TGCGCCAGCAGCTTAGCCCGAAATAACTATGGCTACACCTTC

clone size: .
J gene: TRBJ1-5
V gene: TRBV10-3
CDR3 length: 14
D gene: TRBD1
CDR3 protein: CAISGTGGQQPQHF
CDR3 DNA: TGTGCCATCAGTGGAACAGGGGGCCAGCAGCCCCAGCATTTT

clone size: .
J gene: TRBJ1-2
V gene: TRBV6-2/TRBV6-3
CDR3 length: 16
D gene: .
CDR3 protein: CASSYSRSSAADGYTF
CDR3 DNA: TGTGCCAGCAGTTACTCGAGGTCGAGCGCTGCTGATGGCTACACCTTC

clone size: .
J gene: TRBJ1-5
V gene: TRBV6-1
CDR3 length: 15
D gene: .
CDR3 protein: CASSEDLGRYQPQHF
CDR3 DNA: TGTGCCAGCAGTGAAGACCTCGGGAGATATCAGCCCCAGCATTTT

clone size: .
J gene: TRBJ1-4
V gene: TRBV24-1
CDR3 length: 14
D gene: .
CDR3 protein: CATSDEQGEEKLFF
CDR3 DNA: TGTGCCACCAGTGATGAGCAGGGTGAGGAAAAACTGTTTTTT

clone size: once
J gene: TRBJ2-7
V gene: TRBV4-2
CDR3 length: 15
D gene: .
CDR3 protein: CASSQDRGQGFEQYF
CDR3 DNA: TGTGCCAGCAGCCAAGACCGGGGACAAGGGTTCGAGCAGTACTTC

clone size: .
J gene: TRBJ2-2
V gene: TRBV7-2
CDR3 length: 15
D gene: TRBD2
CDR3 protein: CASSSGLAGTGELFF
CDR3 DNA: TGTGCCAGCAGCTCAGGACTAGCGGGAACCGGGGAGCTGTTTTTT

clone size: once
J gene: TRBJ1-1
V gene: TRBV28
CDR3 length: 11
D gene: .
CDR3 protein: CASSYRTRAFF
CDR3 DNA: TGTGCCAGCAGTTACAGAACTCGAGCTTTCTTT

clone size: .
J gene: TRBJ2-3
V gene: TRBV12-5
CDR3 length: 14
D gene: .
CDR3 protein: CASGLGLQGDTQYF
CDR3 DNA: TGTGCTAGTGGTTTGGGCCTACAGGGTGATACGCAGTATTTT